This T cell receptor beta chain derives from a study of blood T cells in healthy people across ages. Study outcomes and limitations: When set beside aged donors, long-lived donors presented more naive CD4+ cells and higher diversity.

The use of a sample-barcoded 5' primer and a J-beta primer mix characterized a second PCR of 7 to 11 cycles. TCRdb itself ran the 5' RACE reads through MiXCR, one entry per CDR3 protein. The table records roughly 800,000 distinct CDR3 sequences, roughly 60% of them present only once. Only one count was recorded for this clonotype. Its specificity is unknown. Per sample, a minimum of 7 million PBMCs were isolated. CDR1 is MNHEY, CDR2 SVGEGT, per germline. The CDR3 is made up of 15 amino acids. The V and J ends lost 5 bases and 2 bases respectively, with 13 bases between them. Material for sequencing was blood. The chain links TRBV6-2 or TRBV6-3 to TRBJ1-5; tentatively, D is TRBD1 (5 bases). This clonotype originated in a man aged 30-40 years in good health. The CDR3 sequence is CASSPGGVGNQPQHF. DNA for the CDR3: TGTGCCAGCAGTCCCGGAGGGGTAGGCAATCAGCCCCAGCATTTT.